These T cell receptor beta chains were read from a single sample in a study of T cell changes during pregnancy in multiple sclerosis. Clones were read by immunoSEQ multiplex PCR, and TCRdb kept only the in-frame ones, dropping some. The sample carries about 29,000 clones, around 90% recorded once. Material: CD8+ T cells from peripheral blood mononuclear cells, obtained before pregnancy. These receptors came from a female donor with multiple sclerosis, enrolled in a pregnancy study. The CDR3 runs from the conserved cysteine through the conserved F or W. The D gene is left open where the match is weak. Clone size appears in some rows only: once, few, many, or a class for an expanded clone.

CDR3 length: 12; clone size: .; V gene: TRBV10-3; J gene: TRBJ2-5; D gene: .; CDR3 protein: CAISSGQETQYF; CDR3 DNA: TGTGCCATCAGCAGCGGTCAAGAGACCCAGTACTTC
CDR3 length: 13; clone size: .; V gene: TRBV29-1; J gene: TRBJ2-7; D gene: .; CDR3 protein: CSVETGQTYEQYF; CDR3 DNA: TGCAGCGTCGAGACAGGTCAGACCTACGAGCAGTACTTC
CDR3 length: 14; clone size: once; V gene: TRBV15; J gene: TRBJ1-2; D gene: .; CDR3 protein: CATSREDRNYGYTF; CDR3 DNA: TGTGCCACCAGCAGGGAGGACAGAAACTATGGCTACACCTTC
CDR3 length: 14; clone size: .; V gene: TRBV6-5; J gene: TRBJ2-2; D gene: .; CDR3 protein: CASSYLGQPGELFF; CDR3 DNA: TGTGCCAGCAGTTACCTTGGACAGCCCGGGGAGCTGTTTTTT
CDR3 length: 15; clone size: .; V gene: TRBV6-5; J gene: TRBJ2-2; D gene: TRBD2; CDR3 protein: CASSYFSGSTGELFF; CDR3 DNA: TGTGCCAGCAGTTACTTTAGCGGGAGCACCGGGGAGCTGTTTTTT
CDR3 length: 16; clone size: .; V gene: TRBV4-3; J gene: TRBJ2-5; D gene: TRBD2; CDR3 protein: CASSQGTSGLQETQYF; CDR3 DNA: TGCGCCAGCAGCCAAGGGACTAGCGGCCTCCAAGAGACCCAGTACTTC
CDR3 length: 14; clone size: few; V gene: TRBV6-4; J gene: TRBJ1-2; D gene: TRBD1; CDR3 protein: CASSDGQETYGYTF; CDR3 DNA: TGTGCCAGCAGTGACGGACAGGAAACCTATGGCTACACCTTC
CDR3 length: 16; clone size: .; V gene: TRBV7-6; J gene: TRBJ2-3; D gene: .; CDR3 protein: CASSLVGSGIADTQYF; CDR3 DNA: TGTGCCAGCAGCTTAGTAGGGTCAGGGATTGCAGATACGCAGTATTTT
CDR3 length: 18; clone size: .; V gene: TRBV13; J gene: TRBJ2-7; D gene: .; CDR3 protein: CASSPTSGTPRSLDEQYF; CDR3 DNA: TGTGCCAGCAGCCCCACGAGCGGGACACCCCGGTCCCTGGACGAGCAGTACTTC
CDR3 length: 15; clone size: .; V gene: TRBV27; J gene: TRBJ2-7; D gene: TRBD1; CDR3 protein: CASSPGTGASYEQYF; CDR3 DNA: TGTGCCAGCAGTCCCGGGACAGGGGCCTCCTACGAGCAGTACTTC
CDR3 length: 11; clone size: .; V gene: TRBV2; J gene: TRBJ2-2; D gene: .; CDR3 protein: CASRRTGELFF; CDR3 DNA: TGTGCCAGCAGGCGAACCGGGGAGCTGTTTTTT
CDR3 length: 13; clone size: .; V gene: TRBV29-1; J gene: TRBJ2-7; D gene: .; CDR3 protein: CSVGDSDSYEQYF; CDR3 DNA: TGCAGCGTTGGCGATAGCGACTCCTACGAGCAGTACTTC
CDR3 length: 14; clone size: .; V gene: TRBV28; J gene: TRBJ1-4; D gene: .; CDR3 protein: CASSPGWPNEKLFF; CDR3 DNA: TGTGCCAGCAGCCCAGGGTGGCCTAATGAAAAACTGTTTTTT
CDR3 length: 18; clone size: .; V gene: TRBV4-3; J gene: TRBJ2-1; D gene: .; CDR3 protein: CASSQDSASASLYNEQFF; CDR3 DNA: TGCGCCAGCAGCCAAGATTCGGCTAGCGCAAGCTTATACAATGAGCAGTTCTTC
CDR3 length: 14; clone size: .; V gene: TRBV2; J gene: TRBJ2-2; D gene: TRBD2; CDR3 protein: CASSRLAGEGELFF; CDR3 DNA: TGTGCCAGCAGTCGGTTAGCGGGAGAGGGGGAGCTGTTTTTT
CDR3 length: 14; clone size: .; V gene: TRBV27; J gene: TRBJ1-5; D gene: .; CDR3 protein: CASSLFGGDQPQHF; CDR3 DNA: TGTGCCAGCAGTTTATTTGGGGGCGACCAGCCCCAGCATTTT
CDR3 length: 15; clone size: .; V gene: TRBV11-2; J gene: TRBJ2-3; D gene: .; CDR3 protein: CASSLLSSEDYTQYF; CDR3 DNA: TGTGCCAGCAGCCTCCTCTCTTCGGAGGATTATACGCAGTATTTT
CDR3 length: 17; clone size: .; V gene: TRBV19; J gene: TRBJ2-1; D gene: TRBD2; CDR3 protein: CASSIVPAGGPYNEQFF; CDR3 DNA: TGTGCCAGTAGTATAGTTCCAGCGGGAGGGCCCTACAATGAGCAGTTCTTC
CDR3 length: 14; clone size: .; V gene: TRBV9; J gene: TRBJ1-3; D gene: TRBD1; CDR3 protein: CASSSRTGGDTIYF; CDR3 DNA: TGTGCCAGCAGCTCGCGGACAGGGGGAGACACCATATATTTT
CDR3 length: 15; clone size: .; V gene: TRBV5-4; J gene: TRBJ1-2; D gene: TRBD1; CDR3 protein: CASSLTGFINYGYTF; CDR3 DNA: TGTGCCAGCAGCCTGACAGGGTTTATTAACTATGGCTACACCTTC
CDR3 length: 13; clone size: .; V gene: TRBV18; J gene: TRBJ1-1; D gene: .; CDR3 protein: CASSHSIGAEAFF; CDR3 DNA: TGTGCCAGCTCACACAGTATAGGCGCTGAAGCTTTCTTT
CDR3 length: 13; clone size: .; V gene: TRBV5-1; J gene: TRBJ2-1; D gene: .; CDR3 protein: CASSPRQDREQFF; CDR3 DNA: TGCGCCAGCAGCCCCCGACAGGATCGGGAACAGTTCTTC
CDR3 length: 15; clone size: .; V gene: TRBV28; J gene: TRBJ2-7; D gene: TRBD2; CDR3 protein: CASSFRAGGSYEQYF; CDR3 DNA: TGTGCCAGCAGTTTCAGGGCGGGAGGGTCCTACGAGCAGTACTTC
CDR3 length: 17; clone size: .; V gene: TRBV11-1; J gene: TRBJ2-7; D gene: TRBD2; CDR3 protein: CASSLGPGLAGDYEQYF; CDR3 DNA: TGTGCCAGCAGCTTAGGACCCGGACTAGCGGGAGACTACGAGCAGTACTTC
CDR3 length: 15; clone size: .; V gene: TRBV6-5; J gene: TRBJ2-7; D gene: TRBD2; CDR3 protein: CASSGLAGGENEQYF; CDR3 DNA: TGTGCCAGCAGCGGACTAGCGGGAGGTGAGAACGAGCAGTACTTC
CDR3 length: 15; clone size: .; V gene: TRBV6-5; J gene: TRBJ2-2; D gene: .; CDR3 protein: CASSYSVVEPGELFF; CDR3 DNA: TGTGCCAGCAGTTACTCGGTAGTCGAGCCCGGGGAGCTGTTTTTT
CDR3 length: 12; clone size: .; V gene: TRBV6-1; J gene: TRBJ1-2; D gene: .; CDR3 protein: CASSSSNYGYTF; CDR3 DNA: TGTGCCAGCAGCTCCAGTAACTATGGCTACACCTTC
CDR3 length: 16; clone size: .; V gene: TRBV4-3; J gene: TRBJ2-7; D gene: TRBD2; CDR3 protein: CASSQDPGLAGYEQYF; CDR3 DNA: TGCGCCAGCAGCCAAGATCCGGGACTAGCGGGATACGAGCAGTACTTC
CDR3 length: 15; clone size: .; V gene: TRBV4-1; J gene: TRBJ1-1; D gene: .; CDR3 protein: CASSHSTGRGTEAFF; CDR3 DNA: TGCGCCAGCAGCCATTCTACAGGGAGGGGGACTGAAGCTTTCTTT
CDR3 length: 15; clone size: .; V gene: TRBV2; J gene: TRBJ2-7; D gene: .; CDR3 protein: CASSESLSSSYEQYF; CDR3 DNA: TGTGCCAGCAGTGAATCGCTGTCGAGCTCCTACGAGCAGTACTTC
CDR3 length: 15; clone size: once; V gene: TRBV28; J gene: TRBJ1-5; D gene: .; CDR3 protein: CASSSLDSLRQPQHF; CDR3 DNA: TGTGCCAGCAGTTCTCTCGACAGTCTCCGTCAGCCCCAGCATTTT
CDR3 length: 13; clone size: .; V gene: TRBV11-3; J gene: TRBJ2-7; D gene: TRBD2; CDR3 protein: CATQPRTSDEQYF; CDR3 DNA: TGTGCCACCCAACCCCGTACTAGCGACGAGCAGTACTTC
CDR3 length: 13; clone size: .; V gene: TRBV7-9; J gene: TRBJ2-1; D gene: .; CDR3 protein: CASSSSGYNEQFF; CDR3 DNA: TGTGCCAGCAGCTCGTCAGGGTACAATGAGCAGTTCTTC
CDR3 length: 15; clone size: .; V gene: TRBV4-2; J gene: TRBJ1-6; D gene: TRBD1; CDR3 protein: CASSQEGTGNSPLHF; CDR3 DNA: TGTGCCAGCAGCCAAGAGGGGACAGGGAATTCACCCCTCCACTTT
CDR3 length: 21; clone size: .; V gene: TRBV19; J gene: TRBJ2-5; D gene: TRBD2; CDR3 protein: CASPPGPPVLSGSPQLETQYF; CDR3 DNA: TGTGCCAGTCCACCGGGACCCCCTGTCCTAAGCGGGAGTCCCCAACTCGAGACCCAGTACTTC
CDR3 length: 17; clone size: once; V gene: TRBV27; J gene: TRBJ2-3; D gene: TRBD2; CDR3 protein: CASSFAVPAGGTDTQYF; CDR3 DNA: TGTGCCAGCAGTTTTGCCGTGCCAGCGGGAGGCACAGATACGCAGTATTTT
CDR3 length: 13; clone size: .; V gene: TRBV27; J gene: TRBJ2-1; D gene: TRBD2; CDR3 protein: CASRAAGTSGQFF; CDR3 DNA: TGTGCCAGCAGGGCAGCCGGGACTAGCGGGCAGTTCTTC
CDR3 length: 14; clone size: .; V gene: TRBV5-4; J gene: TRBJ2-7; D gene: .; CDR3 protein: CASSSAGNSYEQYF; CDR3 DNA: TGTGCCAGCAGCTCGGCGGGAAACTCCTACGAGCAGTACTTC
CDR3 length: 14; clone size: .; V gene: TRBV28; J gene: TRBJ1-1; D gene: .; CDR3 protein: CASSLSVMNTEAFF; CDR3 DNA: TGTGCCAGCAGTTTATCAGTGATGAACACTGAAGCTTTCTTT
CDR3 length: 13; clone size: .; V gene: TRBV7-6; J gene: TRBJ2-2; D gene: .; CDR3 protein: CASSPTGPGELFF; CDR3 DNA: TGTGCCAGCAGCCCCACAGGCCCCGGGGAGCTGTTTTTT
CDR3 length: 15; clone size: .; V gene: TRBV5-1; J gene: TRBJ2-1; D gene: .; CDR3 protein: CASSLDPSAYNEQFF; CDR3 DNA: TGCGCCAGCAGCTTGGATCCGTCAGCGTACAATGAGCAGTTCTTC
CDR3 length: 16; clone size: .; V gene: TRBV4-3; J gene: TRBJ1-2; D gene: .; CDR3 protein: CASSQDLSGGVGGYTF; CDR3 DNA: TGCGCCAGCAGCCAAGATTTAAGCGGGGGGGTCGGGGGCTACACCTTC
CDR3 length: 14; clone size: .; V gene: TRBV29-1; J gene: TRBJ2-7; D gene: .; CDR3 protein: CSVEDVLRVGEQYF; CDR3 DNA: TGCAGCGTTGAAGATGTTCTGAGGGTCGGCGAGCAGTACTTC
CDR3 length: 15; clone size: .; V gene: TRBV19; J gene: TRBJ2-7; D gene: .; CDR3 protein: CASSNNRVSSYEQYF; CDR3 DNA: TGTGCCAGTAGTAATAACAGGGTGAGCTCCTACGAGCAGTACTTC
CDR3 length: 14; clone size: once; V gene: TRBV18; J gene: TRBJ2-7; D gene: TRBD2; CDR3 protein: CASSDGGVGYEQYF; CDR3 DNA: TGTGCCAGCTCTGACGGGGGGGTAGGCTACGAGCAGTACTTC
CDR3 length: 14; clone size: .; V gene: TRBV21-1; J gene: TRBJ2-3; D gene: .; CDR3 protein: CASRGQGLRDTQYF; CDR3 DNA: TGTGCCAGCAGGGGACAGGGCCTTAGAGATACGCAGTATTTT
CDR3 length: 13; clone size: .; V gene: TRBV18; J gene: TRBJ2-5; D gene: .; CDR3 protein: CASSLRVGETQYF; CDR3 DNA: TGTGCCAGCTCACTCCGAGTCGGGGAGACCCAGTACTTC
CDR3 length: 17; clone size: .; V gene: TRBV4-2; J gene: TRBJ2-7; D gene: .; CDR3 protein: CASSQQDAVGYSYEQYF; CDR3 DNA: TGTGCCAGCAGCCAACAAGACGCGGTTGGGTATTCCTACGAGCAGTACTTC
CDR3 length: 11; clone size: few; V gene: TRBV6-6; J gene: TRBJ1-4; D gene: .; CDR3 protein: CASIHGGKLFF; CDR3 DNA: TGTGCCAGCATCCACGGTGGAAAACTGTTTTTT